This T cell receptor (beta chain) emerged from a study of T-cell reconstitution after alpha-beta-depleted transplantation in children. Overall study results and limits: Once a year had passed after transplant, T-cell counts and diversity came mostly from newly produced T cells.

Library preparation (for TCRbeta) was performed with unique molecular identifiers. TCRdb re-called the PCR reads with MiXCR, one entry per CDR3 protein. The sample consists of a few hundred thousand distinct CDR3 sequences, 23% of them appearing once. The CDR3 runs 14 residues. V lost 5 bases and J 8 bases, leaving 15 bases between the germline ends. Worth noting for this clonotype: Its specificity is not known.

The chain has TRBV12-3 or TRBV12-4 and TRBJ2-2; a possible D gene is TRBD2 (6 bases). The source was PBMCs, mostly from graft donor cells, collected 180 days after TCRalphabeta/CD19-depleted stem cell transplant. The sequence derives from a male patient aged 10 to 17 who had a stem cell transplant for acute lymphoblastic leukemia, so the T cells may come from the graft donor. The CDR3 DNA follows: TGTGCCAGCAGTCGATGGGAGGATGGGGGGGAGCTGTTTTTT. This sequence encodes CASSRWEDGGELFF.